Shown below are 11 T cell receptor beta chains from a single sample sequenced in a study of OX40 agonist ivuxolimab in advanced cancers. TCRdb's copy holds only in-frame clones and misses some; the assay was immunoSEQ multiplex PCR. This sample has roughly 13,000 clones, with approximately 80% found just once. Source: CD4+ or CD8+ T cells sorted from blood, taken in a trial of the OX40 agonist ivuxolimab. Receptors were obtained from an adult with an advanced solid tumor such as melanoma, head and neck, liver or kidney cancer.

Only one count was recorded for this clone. The CDR3 DNA is TGTGCCAGCAGCCCACTCTTTGCCGGGTTTTTGGACACTGAAGCTTTCTTT. It encodes CASSPLFAGFLDTEAFF. The rearrangement links TRBV7-2 to TRBJ1-1; D ambiguous. V lost 5 bases, J lost 3 bases, and 22 bases lay in between. The CDR3 runs 17 residues. Germline CDR1 is SGHTA and CDR2 is FQGNSA.

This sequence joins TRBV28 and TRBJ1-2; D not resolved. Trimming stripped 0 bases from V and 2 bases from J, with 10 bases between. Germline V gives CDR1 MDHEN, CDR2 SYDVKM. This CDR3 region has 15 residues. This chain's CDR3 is CASSLWRQINYGYTF. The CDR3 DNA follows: TGTGCCAGCAGTTTATGGAGGCAGATCAACTATGGCTACACCTTC.

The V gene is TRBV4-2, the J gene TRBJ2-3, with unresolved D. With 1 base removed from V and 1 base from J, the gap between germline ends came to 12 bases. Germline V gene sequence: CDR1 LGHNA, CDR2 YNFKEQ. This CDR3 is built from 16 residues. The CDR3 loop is CASSQGSATGTDTQYF. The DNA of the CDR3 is TGTGCCAGCAGCCAAGGTTCGGCTACTGGCACAGATACGCAGTATTTT.

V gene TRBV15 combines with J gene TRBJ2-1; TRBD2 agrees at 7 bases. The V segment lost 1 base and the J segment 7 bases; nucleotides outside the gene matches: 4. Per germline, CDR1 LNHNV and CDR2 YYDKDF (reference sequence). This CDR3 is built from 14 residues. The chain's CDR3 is CATSRVAGRNEQFF. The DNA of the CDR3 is TGTGCCACCAGCAGAGTAGCGGGTCGGAATGAGCAGTTCTTC. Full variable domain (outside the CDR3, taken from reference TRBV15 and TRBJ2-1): DAMVIQNPRYQVTQFGKPVTLSCSQTLNHNVMYWYQQKSSQAPKLLFHYYDKDFNNEADTPDNFQSRRPNTSFCFLDIRSPGLGDTAMYLCATSRVAGRNEQFFGPGTRLTVL.

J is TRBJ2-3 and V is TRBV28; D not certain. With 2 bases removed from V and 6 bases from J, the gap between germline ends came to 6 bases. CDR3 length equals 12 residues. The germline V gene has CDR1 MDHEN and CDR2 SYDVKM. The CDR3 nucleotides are TGTGCCAGCAGTTTAAGGCTTGATACGCAGTATTTT. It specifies CASSLRLDTQYF.

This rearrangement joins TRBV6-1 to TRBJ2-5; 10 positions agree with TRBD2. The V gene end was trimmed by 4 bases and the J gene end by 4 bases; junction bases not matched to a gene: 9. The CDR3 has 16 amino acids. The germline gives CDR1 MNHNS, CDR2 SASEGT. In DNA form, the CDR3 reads TGTGCCAGCAGTGTTTCTAGCGGGAGTAATTTAGAGACCCAGTACTTC. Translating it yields CASSVSSGSNLETQYF.

CDR3: CAISESLLAGGSNTGELFF. The DNA of the CDR3 is TGTGCCATCAGTGAGTCGCTACTAGCGGGAGGTTCGAACACCGGGGAGCTGTTTTTT. The chain recombines TRBV10-3 with TRBJ2-2, with 12 positions matching TRBD2. V trimming: 0 bases; J trimming: 0 bases; junction bases outside the gene matches: 5. The CDR3 is 19 residues long. Germline V gives CDR1 ENHRY, CDR2 SYGVKD.

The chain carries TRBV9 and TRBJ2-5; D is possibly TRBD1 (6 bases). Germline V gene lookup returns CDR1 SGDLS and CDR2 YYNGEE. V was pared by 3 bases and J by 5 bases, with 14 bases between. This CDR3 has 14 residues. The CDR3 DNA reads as TGTGCCAGCAGCGCCTGGGGGCCATGGGAGACCCAGTACTTC. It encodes CASSAWGPWETQYF.

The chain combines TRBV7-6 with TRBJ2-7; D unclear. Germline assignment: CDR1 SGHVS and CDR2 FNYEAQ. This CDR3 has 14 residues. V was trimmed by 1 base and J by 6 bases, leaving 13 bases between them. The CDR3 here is CASSLEGSGREQYF. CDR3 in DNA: TGTGCCAGCAGCTTAGAAGGTAGTGGACGCGAGCAGTACTTC.

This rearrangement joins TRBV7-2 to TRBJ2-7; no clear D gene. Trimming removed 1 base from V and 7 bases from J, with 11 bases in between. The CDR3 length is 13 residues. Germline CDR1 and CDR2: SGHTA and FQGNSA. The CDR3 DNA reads TGTGCCAGCAGCTTAGGGTCGTGGGTTGAGCAGTACTTC. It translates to CASSLGSWVEQYF.

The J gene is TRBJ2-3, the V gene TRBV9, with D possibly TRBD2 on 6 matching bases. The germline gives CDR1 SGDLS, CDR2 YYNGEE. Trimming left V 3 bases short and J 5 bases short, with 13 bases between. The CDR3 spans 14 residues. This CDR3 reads CASSAGLAGDTQYF. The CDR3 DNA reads TGTGCCAGCAGCGCGGGACTGGCGGGAGATACGCAGTATTTT.